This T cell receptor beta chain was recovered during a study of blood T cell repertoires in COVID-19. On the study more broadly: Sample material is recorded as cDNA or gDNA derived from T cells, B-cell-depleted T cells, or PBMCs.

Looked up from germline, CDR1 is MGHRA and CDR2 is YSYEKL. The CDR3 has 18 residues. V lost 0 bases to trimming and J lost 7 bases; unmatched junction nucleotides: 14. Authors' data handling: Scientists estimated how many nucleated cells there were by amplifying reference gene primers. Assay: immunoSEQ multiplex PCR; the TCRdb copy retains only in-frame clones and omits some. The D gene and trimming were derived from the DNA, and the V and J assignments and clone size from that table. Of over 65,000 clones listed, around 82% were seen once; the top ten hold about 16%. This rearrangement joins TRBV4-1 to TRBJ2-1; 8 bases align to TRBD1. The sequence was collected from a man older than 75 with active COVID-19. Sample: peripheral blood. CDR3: CASSQDLVQDRVRNEQFF. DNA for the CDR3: TGCGCCAGCAGCCAAGACCTCGTTCAGGACAGGGTTCGGAATGAGCAGTTCTTC.